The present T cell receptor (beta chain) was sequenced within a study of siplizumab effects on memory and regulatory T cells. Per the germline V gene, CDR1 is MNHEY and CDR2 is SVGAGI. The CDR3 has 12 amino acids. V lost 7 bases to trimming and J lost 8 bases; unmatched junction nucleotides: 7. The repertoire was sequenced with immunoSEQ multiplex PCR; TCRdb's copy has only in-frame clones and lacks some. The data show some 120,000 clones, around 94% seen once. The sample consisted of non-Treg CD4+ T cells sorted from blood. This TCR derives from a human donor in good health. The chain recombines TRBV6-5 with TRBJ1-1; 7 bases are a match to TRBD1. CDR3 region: CASTPGGREAFF. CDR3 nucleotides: TGTGCCAGCACCCCAGGGGGGCGGGAAGCTTTCTTT.